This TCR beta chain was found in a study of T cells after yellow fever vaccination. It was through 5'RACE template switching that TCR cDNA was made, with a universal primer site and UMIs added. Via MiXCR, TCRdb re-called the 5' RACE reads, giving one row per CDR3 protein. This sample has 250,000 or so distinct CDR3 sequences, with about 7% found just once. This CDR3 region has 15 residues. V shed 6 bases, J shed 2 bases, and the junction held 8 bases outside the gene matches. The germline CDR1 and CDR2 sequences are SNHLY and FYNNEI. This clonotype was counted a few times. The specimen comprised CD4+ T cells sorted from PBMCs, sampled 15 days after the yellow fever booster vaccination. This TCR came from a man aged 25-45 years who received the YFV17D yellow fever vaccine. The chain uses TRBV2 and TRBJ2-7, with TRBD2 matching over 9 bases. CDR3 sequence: CASRAGTSLTYEQYF. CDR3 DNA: TGTGCCAGCAGAGCCGGGACTAGCCTTACCTACGAGCAGTACTTC.